A selection of T cell receptor beta chains follows, all from one sample in a study of T cell changes during pregnancy in multiple sclerosis. Clones were read by immunoSEQ multiplex PCR, and TCRdb kept only the in-frame ones, dropping some. This sample has 40,000 to 65,000 clones, with almost 95% found just once. Specimen: CD4+ T cells from peripheral blood mononuclear cells, collected in the third trimester of pregnancy. These receptors all come from a female donor with multiple sclerosis, enrolled in a pregnancy study. The conserved cysteine and the conserved F or W are not part of the CDR3 here. Each record gives: V gene, CDR3 protein.

>TRBV7-2
ASSSMTSGRGETQY
>TRBV2
ASKKYTSGSSYNEQF
>TRBV5-1
ASSHYRGVGELF
>TRBV5-1
ASSWDRGSQQY
>TRBV6-4
ASSRDREAYNEQF
>TRBV11-2
ASTFGAGSEGELF
>TRBV5-1
ASMRAGAPTDTQY
>TRBV4-1
ASSQAASQANYGYT
>TRBV30
AGHRGVSSYNEQF
>TRBV7-3
ASSLNPPGQVTEAF
>TRBV5-4
ASSKGLAGDQETQY
>TRBV30
AWSSWNTGELF
>TRBV20-1
SGYRDKQAF
>TRBV15
ATSREGAAFGGYT
>TRBV6-1
ASSEGSFTDTQY
>TRBV4-1
ASSQDYSGHYEQY
>TRBV6-6
ASSPGGLNTGELF
>TRBV27
ASSTTRGLGNIQY
>TRBV19
ASRGQLYEQY
>TRBV7-3
ASSAQGNTEAF
>TRBV7-7
ASSTRAGSYNEQF
>TRBV6-1
ASSEPRQPQH
>TRBV11-2
ASTPGTGLSKNTEAF
>TRBV5-1
ASSFEPGVHEQY
>TRBV7-2
ASSLDAGTGTEAF
>TRBV9
ASSVAPGGADSRADTQY
>TRBV10-3
AISSKDSHNEQF